This T cell receptor (beta chain) was sequenced in a study of T cell responses to AZD1222 COVID-19 vaccine. Overall study results and limits: White British people made up most donors, females outnumbered males, and clonal diversity was possibly underestimated. The span of vaccine-associated CD4 TCRs extended across spike, with dominance at 160-218 and 743-854. Repertoires were sampled only after the peak T cell response. As reported, nearly half of all spike-specific TCRs target variant regions that are unmutated.

Repertoires were generated with immunoSEQ multiplex PCR, while TCRdb's copy carries only in-frame clones and drops some. The table records around 72,000 clones, around four fifths of them present only once. V was cut by 5 bases and J by 3 bases, with 14 bases left in between. The CDR3 is made up of 15 amino acids. Germline V gene sequence: CDR1 SGHAT, CDR2 FQNNGV. This clone has a single count. Its antigen remains unknown. This chain connects TRBV11-2 to TRBJ1-5; D may be TRBD1 (6 bases). This sequence originates from an adult in good health. This material consisted of peripheral blood, taken on day 0 of AZD1222 vaccination. CDR3 coding DNA: TGTGCCAGCAGCCCCTCGGGGGGCGCCAATCAGCCCCAGCATTTT. This encodes CASSPSGGANQPQHF.